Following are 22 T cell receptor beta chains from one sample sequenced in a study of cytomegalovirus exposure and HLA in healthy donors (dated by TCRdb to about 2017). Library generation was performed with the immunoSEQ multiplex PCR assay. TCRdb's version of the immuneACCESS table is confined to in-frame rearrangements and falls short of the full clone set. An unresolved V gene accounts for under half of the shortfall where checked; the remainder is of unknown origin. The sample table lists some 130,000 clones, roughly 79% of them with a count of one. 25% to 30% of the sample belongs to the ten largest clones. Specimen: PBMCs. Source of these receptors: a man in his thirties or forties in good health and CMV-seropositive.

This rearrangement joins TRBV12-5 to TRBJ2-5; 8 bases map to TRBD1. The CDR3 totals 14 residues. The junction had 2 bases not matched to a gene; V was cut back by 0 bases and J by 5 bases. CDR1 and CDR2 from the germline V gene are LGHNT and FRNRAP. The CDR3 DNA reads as TGTGCTAGTGGTTTGGTTGACAGGGGCGAGACCCAGTACTTC. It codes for CASGLVDRGETQYF. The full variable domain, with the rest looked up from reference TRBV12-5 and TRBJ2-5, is DARVTQTPRHKVTEMGQEVTMRCQPILGHNTVFWYRQTMMQGLELLAYFRNRAPLDDSGMPKDRFSAEMPDATLATLKIQPSEPRDSAVYFCASGLVDRGETQYFGPGTRLLVL.

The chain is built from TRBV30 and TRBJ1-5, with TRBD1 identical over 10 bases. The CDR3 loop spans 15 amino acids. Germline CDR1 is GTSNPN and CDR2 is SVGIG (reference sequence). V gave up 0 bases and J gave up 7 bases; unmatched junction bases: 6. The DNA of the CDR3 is TGTGCCTGGAGTGTAACCCTGGGACAGGGGCAGCCCCAGCATTTT. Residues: CAWSVTLGQGQPQHF.

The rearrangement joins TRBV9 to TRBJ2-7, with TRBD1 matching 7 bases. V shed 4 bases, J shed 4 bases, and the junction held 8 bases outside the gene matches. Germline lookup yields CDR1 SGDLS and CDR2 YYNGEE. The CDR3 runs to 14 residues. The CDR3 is CASSTDRLGYEQYF. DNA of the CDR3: TGTGCCAGCAGCACGGACAGGTTAGGGTACGAGCAGTACTTC. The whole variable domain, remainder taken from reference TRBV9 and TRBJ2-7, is DSGVTQTPKHLITATGQRVTLRCSPRSGDLSVYWYQQSLDQGLQFLIQYYNGEERAKGNILERFSAQQFPDLHSELNLSSLELGDSALYFCASSTDRLGYEQYFGPGTRLTVT.

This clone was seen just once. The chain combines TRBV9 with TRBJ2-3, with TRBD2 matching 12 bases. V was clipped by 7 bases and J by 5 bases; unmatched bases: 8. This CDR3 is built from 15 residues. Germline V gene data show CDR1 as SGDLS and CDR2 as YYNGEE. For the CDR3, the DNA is TGTGCCAGCTCAAGGACTAGCGGGAAAGTAGATACGCAGTATTTT. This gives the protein CASSRTSGKVDTQYF.

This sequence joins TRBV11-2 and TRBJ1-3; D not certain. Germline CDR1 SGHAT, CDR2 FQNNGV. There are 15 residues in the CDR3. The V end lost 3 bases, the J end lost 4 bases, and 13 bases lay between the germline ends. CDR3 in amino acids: CASSLGSGDGNTIYF. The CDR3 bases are TGTGCCAGCAGCTTGGGGAGTGGCGACGGAAACACCATATATTTT.

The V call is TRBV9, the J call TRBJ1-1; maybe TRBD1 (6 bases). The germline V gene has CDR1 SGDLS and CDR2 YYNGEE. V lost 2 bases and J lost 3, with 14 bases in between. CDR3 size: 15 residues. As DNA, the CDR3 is TGTGCCAGCAGCGTCCTACAGGGTTGGGACACTGAAGCTTTCTTT. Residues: CASSVLQGWDTEAFF.

The CDR3 loop reads CASSFLTSGGYYQETQYF. CDR3 sequence (DNA): TGCGCCAGCAGCTTTTTAACTAGCGGGGGATATTACCAAGAGACCCAGTACTTC. The gene calls are TRBV5-1 and TRBJ2-5; 11 bases align to TRBD2. This CDR3 has 18 amino acids. Germline CDR1 is SGHRS and CDR2 is YFSETQ. J was trimmed by 0 bases and V by 2 bases; bases with no gene match: 9.

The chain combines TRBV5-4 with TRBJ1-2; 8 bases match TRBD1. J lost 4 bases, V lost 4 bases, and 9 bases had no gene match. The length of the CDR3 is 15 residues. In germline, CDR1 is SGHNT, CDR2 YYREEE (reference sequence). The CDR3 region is CASSPTPGQAYGYTF. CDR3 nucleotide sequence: TGTGCCAGCAGCCCTACTCCGGGACAGGCCTATGGCTACACCTTC.

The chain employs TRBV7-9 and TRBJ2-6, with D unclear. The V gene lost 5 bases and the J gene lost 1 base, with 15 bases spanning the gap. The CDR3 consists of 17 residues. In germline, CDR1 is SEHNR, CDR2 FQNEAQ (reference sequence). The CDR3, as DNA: TGTGCCAGCAGCCCATTTTCGGTTTTTTCTGGGGCCAACGTCCTGACTTTC. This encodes CASSPFSVFSGANVLTF.

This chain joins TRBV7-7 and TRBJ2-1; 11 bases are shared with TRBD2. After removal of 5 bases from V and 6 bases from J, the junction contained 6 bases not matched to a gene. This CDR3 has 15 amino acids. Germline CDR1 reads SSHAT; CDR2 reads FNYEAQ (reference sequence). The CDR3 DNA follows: TGTGCCAGCAGCCGGACTAGCGGGTGGGGCAATGAGCAGTTCTTC. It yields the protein CASSRTSGWGNEQFF.

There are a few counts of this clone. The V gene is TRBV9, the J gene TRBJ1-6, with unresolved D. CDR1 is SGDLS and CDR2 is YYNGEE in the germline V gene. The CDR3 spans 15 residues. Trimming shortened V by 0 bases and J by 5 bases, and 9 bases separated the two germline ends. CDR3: CASSVDNRNNSPLHF. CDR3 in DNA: TGTGCCAGCAGCGTAGACAACAGAAATAATTCACCCCTCCACTTT.

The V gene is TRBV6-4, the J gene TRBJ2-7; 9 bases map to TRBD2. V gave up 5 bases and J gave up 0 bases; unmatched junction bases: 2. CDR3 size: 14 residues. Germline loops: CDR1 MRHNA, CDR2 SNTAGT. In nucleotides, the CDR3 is TGTGCCAGCAGTCCGACTAGCGGCTCCTACGAGCAGTACTTC. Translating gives CASSPTSGSYEQYF.

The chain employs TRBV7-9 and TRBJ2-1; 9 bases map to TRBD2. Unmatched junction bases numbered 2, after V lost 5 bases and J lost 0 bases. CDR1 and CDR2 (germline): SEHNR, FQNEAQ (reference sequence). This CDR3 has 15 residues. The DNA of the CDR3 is TGTGCCAGCAGCGCGGGGGGGCGCTCCTACAATGAGCAGTTCTTC. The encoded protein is CASSAGGRSYNEQFF.

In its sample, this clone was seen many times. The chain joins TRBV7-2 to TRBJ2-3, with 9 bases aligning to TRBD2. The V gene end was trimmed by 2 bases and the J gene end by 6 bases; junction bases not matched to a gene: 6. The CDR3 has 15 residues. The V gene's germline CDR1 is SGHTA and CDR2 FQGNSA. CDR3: CASSLTGLARDTQYF. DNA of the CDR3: TGTGCCAGCAGCTTAACGGGACTAGCCCGGGATACGCAGTATTTT.

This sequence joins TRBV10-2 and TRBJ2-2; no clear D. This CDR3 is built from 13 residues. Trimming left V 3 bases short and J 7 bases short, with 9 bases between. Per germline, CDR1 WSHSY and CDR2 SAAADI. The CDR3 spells CASSEVVIGELFF. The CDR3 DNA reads TGCGCCAGCAGTGAAGTAGTGATCGGGGAGCTGTTTTTT.

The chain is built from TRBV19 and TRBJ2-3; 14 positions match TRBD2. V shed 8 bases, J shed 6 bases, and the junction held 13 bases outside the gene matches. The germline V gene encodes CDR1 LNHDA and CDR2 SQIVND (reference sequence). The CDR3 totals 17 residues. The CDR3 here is CASCQGLAGAPTDTQYF. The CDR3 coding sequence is TGTGCCAGTTGCCAGGGACTAGCGGGGGCCCCCACGGATACGCAGTATTTT. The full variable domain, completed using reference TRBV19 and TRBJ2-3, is DGGITQSPKYLFRKEGQNVTLSCEQNLNHDAMYWYRQDPGQGLRLIYYSQIVNDFQKGDIAEGYSVSREKKESFPLTVTSAQKNPTAFYLCASCQGLAGAPTDTQYFGPGTRLTVL.

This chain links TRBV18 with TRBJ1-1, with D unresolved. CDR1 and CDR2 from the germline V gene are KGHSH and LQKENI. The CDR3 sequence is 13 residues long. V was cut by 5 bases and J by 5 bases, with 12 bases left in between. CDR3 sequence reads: CASSTTTGTEAFF. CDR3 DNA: TGTGCCAGCTCAACCACAACGGGGACTGAAGCTTTCTTT.

For the CDR3, the DNA is TGTGCCAGCAGCTTAAACGACAGGGGGCTTTTATTTGGCTATGAGCAGTTCTTC. Its protein product is CASSLNDRGLLFGYEQFF. The chain carries TRBV11-2 and TRBJ2-1; 10 nucleotides align to TRBD1. This CDR3 is 18 amino acids long. J lost 8 bases, V lost 2 bases, and 15 bases had no gene match. CDR1 is SGHAT, CDR2 FQNNGV, per germline. The variable domain in full, with the rest retrieved from reference TRBV11-2 and TRBJ2-1, is EAGVAQSPRYKIIEKRQSVAFWCNPISGHATLYWYQQILGQGPKLLIQFQNNGVVDDSQLPKDRFSAERLKGVDSTLKIQPAKLEDSAVYLCASSLNDRGLLFGYEQFFGPGTRLTVL.

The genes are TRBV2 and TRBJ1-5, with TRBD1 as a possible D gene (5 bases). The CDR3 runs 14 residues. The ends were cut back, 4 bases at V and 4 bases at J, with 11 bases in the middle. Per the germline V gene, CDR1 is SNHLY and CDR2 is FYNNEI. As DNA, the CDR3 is TGTGCCAGCAGTGCCTCGACAGAGAATCAGCCCCAGCATTTT. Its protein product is CASSASTENQPQHF.

The CDR3 loop reads CASSPHSYSGNTIYF. CDR3 in DNA: TGTGCCAGCAGCCCCCACAGTTACTCTGGAAACACCATATATTTT. J is TRBJ1-3 and V is TRBV9; D unclear. The CDR3 is 15 residues long. The germline V and J ends were trimmed by 4 bases and 0 bases, with 11 bases remaining between them. Germline V lookup: CDR1 SGDLS, CDR2 YYNGEE.

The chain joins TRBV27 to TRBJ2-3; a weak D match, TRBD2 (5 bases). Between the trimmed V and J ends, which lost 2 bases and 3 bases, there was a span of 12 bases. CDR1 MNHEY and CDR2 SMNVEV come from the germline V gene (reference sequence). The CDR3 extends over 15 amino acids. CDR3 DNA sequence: TGTGCCAGCAGTTTAGGGGTCCCGGGGACAGATACGCAGTATTTT. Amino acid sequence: CASSLGVPGTDTQYF.

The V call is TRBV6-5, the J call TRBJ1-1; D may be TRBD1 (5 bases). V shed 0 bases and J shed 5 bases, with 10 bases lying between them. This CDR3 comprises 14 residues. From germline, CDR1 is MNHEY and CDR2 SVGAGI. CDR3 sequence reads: CASSYSVGATEAFF. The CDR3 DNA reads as TGTGCCAGCAGTTACTCTGTAGGGGCAACTGAAGCTTTCTTT.